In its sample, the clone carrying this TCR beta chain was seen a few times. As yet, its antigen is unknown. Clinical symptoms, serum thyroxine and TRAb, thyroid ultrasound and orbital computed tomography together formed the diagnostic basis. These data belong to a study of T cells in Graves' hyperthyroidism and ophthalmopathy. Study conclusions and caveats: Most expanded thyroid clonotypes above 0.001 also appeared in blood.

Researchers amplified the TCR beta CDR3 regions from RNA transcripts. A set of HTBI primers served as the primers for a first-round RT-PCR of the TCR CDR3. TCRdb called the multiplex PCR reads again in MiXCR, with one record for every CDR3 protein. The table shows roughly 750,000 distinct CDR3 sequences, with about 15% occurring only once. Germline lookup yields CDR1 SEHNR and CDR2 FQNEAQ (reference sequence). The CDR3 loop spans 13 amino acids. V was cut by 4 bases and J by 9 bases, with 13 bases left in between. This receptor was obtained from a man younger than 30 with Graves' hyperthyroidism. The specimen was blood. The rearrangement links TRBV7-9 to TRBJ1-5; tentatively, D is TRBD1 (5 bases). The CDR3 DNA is TGTGCCAGCAGCTCGACGGGACCGTCGCCCCAGCATTTT. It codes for CASSSTGPSPQHF.